Presented here are 9 T cell receptor beta chains from one specimen sequenced in a study of early T cells in non-severe SARS-CoV-2 infection. TCRdb re-derived calls from the 5' RACE reads in MiXCR, one entry per CDR3 protein. The repertoire holds around 64,000 distinct CDR3 sequences, with roughly 12% as singletons. The source was whole blood, collected at baseline. These receptors were collected from an adult who was a healthcare worker with PCR-confirmed SARS-CoV-2 infection or an uninfected control (not recorded which).

This clonotype was seen more than once but under ten times. V and J are TRBV7-2 and TRBJ2-5, with 11 bases lining up with TRBD2. There are 16 residues in the CDR3. Trimming removed 5 bases from V and 2 bases from J; junction bases left unmatched: 7. Germline V gene sequence: CDR1 SGHTA, CDR2 FQGNSA. The CDR3 loop reads CASSPPLAGDQETQYF. DNA for the CDR3: TGTGCCAGCAGCCCCCCACTAGCGGGGGATCAAGAGACCCAGTACTTC.

This clonotype was found many times. The rearrangement joins TRBV13 to TRBJ2-1; D gene ambiguous. V was trimmed by 6 bases and J by 7 bases, leaving 16 bases between them. The CDR3 is made up of 14 amino acids. Germline lookup yields CDR1 PRHDT and CDR2 FYEKMQ (reference sequence). CDR3 in DNA: TGTGCCAGCAGGGGAATAGGGCCCATTAATGAGCAGTTCTTC. This codes for CASRGIGPINEQFF.

This clonotype occurred a few times. J is TRBJ1-2 and V is TRBV3-1; no firm D call. This CDR3 comprises 14 residues. V was trimmed by 0 bases and J by 5 bases, leaving 10 bases between them. Looked up from germline, CDR1 is LGHDT and CDR2 is YNNKEL (reference sequence). CDR3: CASSQDGRTYGYTF. CDR3 DNA sequence: TGTGCCAGCAGCCAAGATGGACGGACTTATGGCTACACCTTC. The variable domain in full, completed from reference TRBV3-1 and TRBJ1-2, reads DTAVSQTPKYLVTQMGNDKSIKCEQNLGHDTMYWYKQDSKKFLKIMFSYNNKELIINETVPNRFSPKSPDKAHLNLHINSLELGDSAVYFCASSQDGRTYGYTFGSGTRLTVV.

The rearrangement uses TRBV5-6 and TRBJ2-7, with D tentatively TRBD1 (6 bases). From germline, CDR1 is SGHDT and CDR2 YYEEEE. The CDR3 runs to 12 residues. With 5 bases removed from V and 7 bases from J, the gap between germline ends came to 13 bases. The CDR3 region is CASRTGSGEQYF. CDR3 nucleotides: TGTGCCAGCAGGACAGGTTCGGGAGAGCAGTACTTC. The whole variable domain, filled in from reference TRBV5-6 and TRBJ2-7, reads DAGVTQSPTHLIKTRGQQVTLRCSPKSGHDTVSWYQQALGQGPQFIFQYYEEEERQRGNFPDRFSGHQFPNYSSELNVNALLLGDSALYLCASRTGSGEQYFGPGTRLTVT.

This clonotype has at least ten counts. This chain uses TRBV7-2 with TRBJ2-5, with 9 bases lining up with TRBD2. Germline values: CDR1 SGHTA, CDR2 FQGNSA. Trimming removed 4 bases from V and 4 bases from J; junction bases left unmatched: 1. The CDR3 has 13 residues. In nucleotides, the CDR3 is TGTGCCAGCAGCTCGGGACTAGCAGAGACCCAGTACTTC. It translates to CASSSGLAETQYF.

In its sample, this clonotype was seen many times. The chain recombines TRBV29-1 with TRBJ2-1, with 9 nucleotides matching TRBD2. With 3 bases clipped from V and 4 bases from J, the junction kept 10 bases outside the gene matches. CDR3 length: 16 residues. Germline V CDR1 and CDR2: SQVTM, ANQGSEA. The CDR3 reads CSVEPSGKGDYNEQFF. CDR3 nucleotides: TGCAGCGTTGAGCCTAGCGGGAAGGGGGATTACAATGAGCAGTTCTTC.

V and J are TRBV11-2 and TRBJ2-2; D ambiguous. V shed 5 bases and J shed 4 bases, with 5 bases lying between them. The CDR3 is 12 amino acids. In germline, CDR1 is SGHAT, CDR2 FQNNGV. The CDR3, as DNA: TGTGCCAGCAGCCCTACCACCGGGGAGCTGTTTTTT. Translating gives CASSPTTGELFF.

This clonotype was detected many times. The chain recombines TRBV7-9 with TRBJ2-7; no firm D call. Trimming shortened V by 1 base and J by 6 bases, and 10 bases separated the two germline ends. Germline V lookup: CDR1 SEHNR, CDR2 FQNEAQ (reference sequence). This CDR3 is 13 amino acids long. The CDR3 DNA follows: TGTGCCAGCAGCTTAGACGGAGCGTCCGAGCAGTACTTC. It translates to CASSLDGASEQYF.

There are a few counts of this clonotype. The chain joins TRBV27 to TRBJ1-4; possible D gene TRBD1, 6 bases. The CDR3 contains 15 residues. The V gene's germline CDR1 is MNHEY and CDR2 SMNVEV (reference sequence). Trimming shortened V by 5 bases and J by 5 bases, and 15 bases separated the two germline ends. CDR3 sequence (DNA): TGTGCCAGCAGTCCTAACAGGGAGGTAAATGAAAAACTGTTTTTT. As protein: CASSPNREVNEKLFF.